This T cell receptor beta chain derives from a study of blood T cell repertoires in COVID-19. Study-level background: Donors in the United States, Italy and Spain gave samples during acute or convalescent COVID-19. Sample material is recorded as cDNA or gDNA derived from T cells, B-cell-depleted T cells, or PBMCs.

In the source study's methods: Amplification of reference gene primers was used by the study to estimate nucleated cell counts. Clones were sequenced by immunoSEQ multiplex PCR, and TCRdb holds only the in-frame ones, with some missing. Clone size and the V and J calls come from that table; the DNA yielded D and trimming. The sample has about 140,000 clones; about 86% are singletons. V lost 6 bases and J lost 7, with 22 bases in between. The CDR3 is made up of 17 amino acids. Germline values: CDR1 MDHEN, CDR2 SYDVKM. The sequence derives from an older woman with acute or convalescent COVID-19. The material sequenced was peripheral blood. V and J are TRBV28 and TRBJ1-6; D remains unclear. The CDR3 loop is CASSVKPPGGVNSPLHF. The CDR3, as DNA: TGTGCCAGCAGCGTAAAACCCCCCGGCGGGGTGAATTCACCCCTCCACTTT.